Below are 10 T cell receptor beta chains sequenced from a single sample in a study of regulatory T cells in long-lasting Graves disease. Time point meaning: persistent/refractory GD, antithyroid drugs over 5 years with positive TRAb. There was RNA extracted from PBMCs, and the TCR library was made from it. Arm-PCR of CDR3 regions with iRepertoire HTBI primers generated TCR beta libraries. TCRdb ran MiXCR on the multiplex PCR reads and lists one entry per CDR3 protein. The table lists around 450,000 distinct CDR3 sequences, about a fifth of them singletons. Sequencing used peripheral blood mononuclear cells (PBMCs), obtained when the disease was refractory, from a patient treated with antithyroid drugs. These receptors came from a female donor with Graves disease.

This clonotype came up many times. This chain connects TRBV12-3 or TRBV12-4 to TRBJ2-4, with 11 bases identical to TRBD2. This CDR3 is built from 18 residues. The junction had 7 bases not matched to a gene; V was cut back by 2 bases and J by 1 base. CDR3 protein: CASSLLAGGAGAKNIQYF. In nucleotides, the CDR3 is TGTGCCAGCAGTTTACTAGCGGGAGGTGCGGGGGCCAAAAACATTCAGTACTTC.

This clonotype was observed at least ten times. This chain links TRBV2 with TRBJ2-4; D may be TRBD1 or TRBD2 (5 bases each). This CDR3 has 14 amino acids. V dropped 1 base and J dropped 2 bases, with 6 bases sitting between them. Germline CDR1 is SNHLY and CDR2 is FYNNEI. The CDR3 DNA reads TGTGCCAGCAGTGAAGGGGGGACCAAAAACATTCAGTACTTC. It specifies CASSEGGTKNIQYF.

This chain connects TRBV6-1 to TRBJ2-4, with D perhaps matching TRBD1 (6 bases). Germline values: CDR1 MNHNS, CDR2 SASEGT. The CDR3 spans 15 residues. The germline V and J ends were trimmed by 1 base and 2 bases, with 9 bases remaining between them. The CDR3 DNA is TGTGCCAGCAGTGAAGGGGGACAACCCAAAAACATTCAGTACTTC. It is translated as CASSEGGQPKNIQYF.

This clonotype was seen a handful of times. This sequence joins TRBV28 and TRBJ1-2; TRBD1 matches 7 bases. The junction had 8 bases not matched to a gene; V was cut back by 7 bases and J by 3 bases. The CDR3 loop spans 14 amino acids. Per germline, CDR1 MDHEN and CDR2 SYDVKM. DNA for the CDR3: TGTGCCAGCATCTTTTCGGGGACAGACTATGGCTACACCTTC. Translated: CASIFSGTDYGYTF.

V and J are TRBV10-3 and TRBJ1-1; the D gene is possibly TRBD1 (5 bases). Trimming pared 6 bases from V and 3 bases from J, leaving 17 bases between. Germline assignment: CDR1 ENHRY and CDR2 SYGVKD. The CDR3 loop spans 15 amino acids. The CDR3 loop reads CAIRQTGTQHTEAFF. The CDR3 region has the DNA TGTGCCATCAGGCAAACCGGGACCCAACACACTGAAGCTTTCTTT.

To note about this clonotype: A read error is possible here, since a much larger clone lies one base away. For the CDR3, the DNA is TGTGCCAACAGTTTCCTCAGGGATAGCGGCTACACCTTC. It codes for CANSFLRDSGYTF. The rearrangement joins TRBV12-3 or TRBV12-4 to TRBJ1-2; TRBD1 might be the D (5 bases). The CDR3 is 13 residues long.

This clonotype was counted ten times or more. The V call is TRBV12-3 or TRBV12-4, the J call TRBJ1-4; D is perhaps TRBD1 (6 bases). CDR3 length equals 13 residues. Trimming took off 6 bases at V and 8 bases at J, with 13 bases between the two ends. The DNA of the CDR3 is TGTGCCAGCAGCCCAGGGGAGGGGGAAAAACTGTTTTTT. Its protein product is CASSPGEGEKLFF.

The chain recombines TRBV9 with TRBJ2-3; 11 nucleotides agree with TRBD2. J was trimmed by 3 bases and V by 4 bases; bases with no gene match: 7. CDR1 is SGDLS, CDR2 YYNGEE, per germline. The CDR3 sequence is 16 residues long. This CDR3 is CASSPTSGGPTDTQYF. The CDR3 bases are TGTGCCAGCAGCCCCACTAGCGGGGGCCCAACAGATACGCAGTATTTT.

This clonotype has a count of ten or more. The rearrangement uses TRBV20-1 and TRBJ2-5, with TRBD2 as a possible D gene (5 bases). The CDR3 length is 14 residues. Germline V CDR1 and CDR2: DFQATT, SNEGSKA (reference sequence). Trimming left V 3 bases short and J 1 base short, with 12 bases between. The CDR3 DNA sequence: TGCAGTGCTAGGAAAGCGGCCTTCCAAGAGACCCAGTACTTC. Its protein is CSARKAAFQETQYF.

The chain links TRBV6-1 to TRBJ1-5; D is ambiguous. The germline V and J ends were trimmed by 4 bases and 2 bases, with 12 bases remaining between them. Germline CDR1 is MNHNS and CDR2 is SASEGT. The CDR3 is 15 residues long. CDR3 coding DNA: TGTGCCAGCAGTGGCCCCAGAGTGGGCAATCAGCCCCAGCATTTT. This gives the protein CASSGPRVGNQPQHF.